The 8 T cell receptor beta chains reported below all come from one sample, sequenced in a study of shared clonotypes between healthy human individuals. Only in-frame clones appear in the TCRdb table, and some are missing; sequencing was by immunoSEQ multiplex PCR. The sample lists roughly 2 million clones; roughly 94% were seen once. The sequencing input was naive CD4+ T cells sorted from blood. Subset in this sample: CD45RA+ positively selected. The receptors stem from a man between 18 and 29 years old in good health.

This rearrangement joins TRBV10-3 to TRBJ1-4; tentatively, D is TRBD1 (6 bases). Trimming pared 10 bases from V and 2 bases from J, leaving 17 bases between. Looked up from germline, CDR1 is ENHRY and CDR2 is SYGVKD. The CDR3 contains 15 residues. DNA of the CDR3: TGTGCCACGGCCGGGGGCAGGAGCACTAATGAAAAACTGTTTTTT. Protein: CATAGGRSTNEKLFF.

This chain joins TRBV4-1 and TRBJ2-2, with D perhaps TRBD2 (6 bases). This CDR3 is 15 amino acids long. V lost 3 bases and J 5 bases, leaving 13 bases between the germline ends. From germline, CDR1 is MGHRA and CDR2 YSYEKL. The CDR3 here is CASSQRDFTTGELFF. The CDR3 coding sequence is TGCGCCAGCAGCCAGCGGGACTTCACAACCGGGGAGCTGTTTTTT.

This clone was seen just once. The J gene is TRBJ1-2, the V gene TRBV5-4; no clear D gene. The V end lost 0 bases, the J end lost 4 bases, and 4 bases lay between the germline ends. This CDR3 is built from 12 residues. CDR1 SGHNT and CDR2 YYREEE come from the germline V gene (reference sequence). DNA for the CDR3: TGTGCCAGCAGCTTGGGAATCTATGGCTACACCTTC. As protein: CASSLGIYGYTF.

The chain couples TRBV2 to TRBJ2-5; D possibly corresponds to TRBD2 (5 bases). This CDR3 has 14 amino acids. The V end lost 7 bases, the J end lost 1 base, and 13 bases lay between the germline ends. Germline V gene data show CDR1 as SNHLY and CDR2 as FYNNEI. The CDR3 bases are TGTGCCAGCAATGACGGGGTGCCCCAAGAGACCCAGTACTTC. It translates to CASNDGVPQETQYF.

This chain connects TRBV6-1 to TRBJ2-1, with 13 nucleotides matching TRBD2. V was pared by 6 bases and J by 8 bases, with 7 bases of the junction left unmatched. This CDR3 comprises 15 residues. In germline, CDR1 is MNHNS, CDR2 SASEGT. The DNA for the CDR3 is TGTGCCAGCAGAGGGGGACTAGCGGGACTGGATGAGCAGTTCTTC. Translating it yields CASRGGLAGLDEQFF.

Concerning this clone: The same CDR3 can be traced to other DNA sequences in this sample. The J gene is TRBJ2-7, the V gene TRBV6-6, with TRBD1 identical over 9 bases. The CDR3 spans 14 residues. CDR1 MNHNY and CDR2 SVGAGI come from the germline V gene (reference sequence). V lost 2 bases to trimming and J lost 4 bases; unmatched junction nucleotides: 3. The CDR3 is CASSYGQGIYEQYF. In nucleotides, the CDR3 is TGTGCCAGCAGTTACGGACAGGGGATTTACGAGCAGTACTTC.

The chain recombines TRBV19 with TRBJ2-2; TRBD2 matches at 9 bases. The CDR3 spans 15 residues. V lost 3 bases to trimming and J lost 7 bases; unmatched junction nucleotides: 6. The germline V gene encodes CDR1 LNHDA and CDR2 SQIVND (reference sequence). This chain's CDR3 is CASSMGGRALGELFF. The DNA for the CDR3 is TGTGCCAGTAGTATGGGCGGGAGGGCCCTCGGGGAGCTGTTTTTT.

The chain couples TRBV4-3 to TRBJ1-6, with TRBD1 identical over 9 bases. The CDR3 length is 18 residues. The V segment lost 0 bases and the J segment 7 bases; nucleotides outside the gene matches: 10. Germline loops: CDR1 LGHNA, CDR2 YSLEER. This CDR3 is CASSQDLVSGTGNSPLHF. In DNA form, the CDR3 reads TGCGCCAGCAGCCAAGATCTGGTTTCGGGGACAGGGAATTCACCCCTCCACTTT.